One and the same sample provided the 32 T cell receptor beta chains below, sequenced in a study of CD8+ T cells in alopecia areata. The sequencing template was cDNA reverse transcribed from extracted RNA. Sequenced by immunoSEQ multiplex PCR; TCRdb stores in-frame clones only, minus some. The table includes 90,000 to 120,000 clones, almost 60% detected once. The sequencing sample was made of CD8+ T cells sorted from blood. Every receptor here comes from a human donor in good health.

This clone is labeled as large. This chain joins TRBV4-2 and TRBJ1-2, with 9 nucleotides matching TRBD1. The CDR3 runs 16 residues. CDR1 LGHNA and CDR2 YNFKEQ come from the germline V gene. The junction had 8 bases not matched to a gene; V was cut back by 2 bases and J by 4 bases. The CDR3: CASSQYRQGGSYGYTF. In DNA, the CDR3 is TGTGCCAGCAGCCAATACAGACAGGGGGGATCCTATGGCTACACCTTC.

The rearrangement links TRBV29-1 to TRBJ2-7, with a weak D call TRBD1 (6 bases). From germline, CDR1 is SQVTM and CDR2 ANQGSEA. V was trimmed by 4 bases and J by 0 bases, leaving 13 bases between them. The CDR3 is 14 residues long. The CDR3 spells CSVALDRNSYEQYF. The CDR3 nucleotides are TGCAGCGTTGCCCTCGACAGGAACTCCTACGAGCAGTACTTC.

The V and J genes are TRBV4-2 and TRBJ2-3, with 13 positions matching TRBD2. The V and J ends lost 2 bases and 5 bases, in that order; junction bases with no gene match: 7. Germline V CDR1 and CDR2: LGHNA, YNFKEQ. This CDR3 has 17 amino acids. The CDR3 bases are TGTGCCAGCAGCCAATCTACTAGCGGGGGGGCCGTAGATACGCAGTATTTT. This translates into CASSQSTSGGAVDTQYF.

CDR3: CASSFGGGSYGYTF. Here the CDR3 DNA reads TGTGCCAGCAGTTTTGGAGGGGGCAGTTATGGCTACACCTTC. This chain joins TRBV27 and TRBJ1-2; 7 bases match TRBD1. Unmatched junction bases numbered 6, after V lost 3 bases and J lost 5 bases. The germline V gene has CDR1 MNHEY and CDR2 SMNVEV (reference sequence). This CDR3 is built from 14 residues.

The CDR3 DNA reads TGTGCCAGCAGCTCCCTGGACAGGGCGAGCACAGATACGCAGTATTTT. It encodes CASSSLDRASTDTQYF. V gene TRBV7-9 combines with J gene TRBJ2-3, with 8 bases matching TRBD1. The CDR3 sequence is 16 residues long. V lost 4 bases and J lost 0; bases outside the gene matches: 6. Per germline, CDR1 SEHNR and CDR2 FQNEAQ (reference sequence). Full variable domain (rest looked up from reference TRBV7-9 and TRBJ2-3): DTGVSQNPRHKITKRGQNVTFRCDPISEHNRLYWYRQTLGQGPEFLTYFQNEAQLEKSRLLSDRFSAERPKGSFSTLEIQRTEQGDSAMYLCASSSLDRASTDTQYFGPGTRLTVL.

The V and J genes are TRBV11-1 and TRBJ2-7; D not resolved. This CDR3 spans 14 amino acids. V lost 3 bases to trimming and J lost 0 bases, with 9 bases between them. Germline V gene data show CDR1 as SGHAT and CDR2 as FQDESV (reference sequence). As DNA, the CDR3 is TGTGCCAGCAGCTTGGGTCTCGTCTCCTACGAGCAGTACTTC. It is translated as CASSLGLVSYEQYF.

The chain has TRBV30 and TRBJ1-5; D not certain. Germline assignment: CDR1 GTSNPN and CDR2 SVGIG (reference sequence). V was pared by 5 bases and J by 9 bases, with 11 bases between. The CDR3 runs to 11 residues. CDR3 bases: TGTGCCTGGGGGATGGAGGGGCCCCAGCATTTT. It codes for CAWGMEGPQHF.

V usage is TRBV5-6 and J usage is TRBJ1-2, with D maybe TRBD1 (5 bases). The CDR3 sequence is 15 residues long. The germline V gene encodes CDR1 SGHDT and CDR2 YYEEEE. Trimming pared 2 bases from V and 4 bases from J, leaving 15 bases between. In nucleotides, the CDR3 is TGTGCCAGCAGCTTCCCACTGGGACGACGCTATGGCTACACCTTC. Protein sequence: CASSFPLGRRYGYTF. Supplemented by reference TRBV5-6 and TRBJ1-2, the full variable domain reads DAGVTQSPTHLIKTRGQQVTLRCSPKSGHDTVSWYQQALGQGPQFIFQYYEEEERQRGNFPDRFSGHQFPNYSSELNVNALLLGDSALYLCASSFPLGRRYGYTFGSGTRLTVV.

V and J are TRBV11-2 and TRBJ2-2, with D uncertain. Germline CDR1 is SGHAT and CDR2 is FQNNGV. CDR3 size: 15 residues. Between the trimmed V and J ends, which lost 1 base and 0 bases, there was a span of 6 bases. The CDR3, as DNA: TGTGCCAGCAGCTTAGCGACCGCGAACACCGGGGAGCTGTTTTTT. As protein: CASSLATANTGELFF.

CDR3: CASSLGGDPYEQYF. The CDR3 DNA sequence: TGTGCCAGCAGCTTAGGGGGAGACCCCTACGAGCAGTACTTC. This chain connects TRBV13 to TRBJ2-7; D is perhaps TRBD2 (5 bases). Per germline, CDR1 PRHDT and CDR2 FYEKMQ (reference sequence). V dropped 0 bases and J dropped 2 bases, with 8 bases sitting between them. The CDR3 length is 14 residues. Using reference TRBV13 and TRBJ2-7 for the parts outside the CDR3, the full variable domain is AAGVIQSPRHLIKEKRETATLKCYPIPRHDTVYWYQQGPGQDPQFLISFYEKMQSDKGSIPDRFSAQQFSDYHSELNMSSLELGDSALYFCASSLGGDPYEQYFGPGTRLTVT.

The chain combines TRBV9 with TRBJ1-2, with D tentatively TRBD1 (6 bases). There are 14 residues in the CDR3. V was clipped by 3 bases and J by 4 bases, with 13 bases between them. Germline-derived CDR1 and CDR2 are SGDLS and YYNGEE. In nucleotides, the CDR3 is TGTGCCAGCAGCGGTGGACAGATTGGCTATGGCTACACCTTC. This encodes CASSGGQIGYGYTF.

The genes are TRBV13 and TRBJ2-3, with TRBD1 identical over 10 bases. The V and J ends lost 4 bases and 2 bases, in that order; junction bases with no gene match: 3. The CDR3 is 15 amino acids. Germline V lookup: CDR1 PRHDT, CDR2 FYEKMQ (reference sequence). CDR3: CASSYGTGDTDTQYF. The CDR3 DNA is TGTGCCAGCAGCTACGGGACAGGGGACACAGATACGCAGTATTTT.

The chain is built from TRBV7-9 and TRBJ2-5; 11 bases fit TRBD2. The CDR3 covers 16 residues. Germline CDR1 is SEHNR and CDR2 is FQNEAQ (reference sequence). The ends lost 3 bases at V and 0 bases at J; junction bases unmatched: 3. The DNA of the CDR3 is TGTGCCAGCAGCTTCCCTAGCGGGGGGTACCAAGAGACCCAGTACTTC. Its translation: CASSFPSGGYQETQYF.

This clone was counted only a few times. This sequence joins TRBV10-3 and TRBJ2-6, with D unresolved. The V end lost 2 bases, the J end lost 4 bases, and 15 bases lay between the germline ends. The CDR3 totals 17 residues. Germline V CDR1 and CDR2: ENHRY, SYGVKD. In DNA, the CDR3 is TGTGCCATCAGTGAGACCCACCCCGCCCGCGGGGCCAACGTCCTGACTTTC. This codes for CAISETHPARGANVLTF.

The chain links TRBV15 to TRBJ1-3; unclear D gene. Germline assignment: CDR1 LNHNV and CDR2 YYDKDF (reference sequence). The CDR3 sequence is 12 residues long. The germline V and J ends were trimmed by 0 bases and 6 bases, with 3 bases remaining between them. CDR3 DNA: TGTGCCACCAGCAGAGATCTAAACACCATATATTTT. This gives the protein CATSRDLNTIYF.

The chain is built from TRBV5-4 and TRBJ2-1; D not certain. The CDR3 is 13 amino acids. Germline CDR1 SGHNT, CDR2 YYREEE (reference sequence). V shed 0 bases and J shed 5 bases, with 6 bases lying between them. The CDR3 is CASSLESNNEQFF. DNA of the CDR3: TGTGCCAGCAGCTTGGAGTCAAACAATGAGCAGTTCTTC.

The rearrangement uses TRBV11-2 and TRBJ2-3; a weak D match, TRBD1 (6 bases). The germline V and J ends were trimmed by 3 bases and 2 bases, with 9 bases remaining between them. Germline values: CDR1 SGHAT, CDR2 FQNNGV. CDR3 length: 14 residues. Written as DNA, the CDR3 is TGTGCCAGCAGCTTTTGGACAGACACAGATACGCAGTATTTT. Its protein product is CASSFWTDTDTQYF.

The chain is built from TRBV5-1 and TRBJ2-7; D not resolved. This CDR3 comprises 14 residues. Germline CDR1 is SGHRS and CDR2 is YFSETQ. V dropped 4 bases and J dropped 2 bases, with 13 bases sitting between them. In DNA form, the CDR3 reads TGCGCCAGCAGCGTCACCGCTGGAACCTACGAGCAGTACTTC. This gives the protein CASSVTAGTYEQYF.

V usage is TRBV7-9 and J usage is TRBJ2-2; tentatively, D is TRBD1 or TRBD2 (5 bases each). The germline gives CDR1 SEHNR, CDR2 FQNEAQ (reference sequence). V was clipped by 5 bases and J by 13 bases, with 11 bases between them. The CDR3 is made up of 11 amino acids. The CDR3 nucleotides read TGTGCCAGCAGCGACAGAGAGGGGCTGTTTTTT. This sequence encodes CASSDREGLFF.

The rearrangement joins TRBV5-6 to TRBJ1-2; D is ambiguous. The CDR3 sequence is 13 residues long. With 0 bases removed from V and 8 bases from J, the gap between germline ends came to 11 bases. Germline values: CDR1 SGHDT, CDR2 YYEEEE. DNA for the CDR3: TGTGCCAGCAGCTTGGGGAGTCCCTCCGGCTACACCTTC. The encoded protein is CASSLGSPSGYTF.

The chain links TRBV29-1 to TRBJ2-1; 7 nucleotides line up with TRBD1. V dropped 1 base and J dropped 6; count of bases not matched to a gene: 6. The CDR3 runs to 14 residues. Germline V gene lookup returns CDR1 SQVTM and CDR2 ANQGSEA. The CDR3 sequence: CSVEGRAGGNEQFF. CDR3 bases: TGCAGCGTTGAAGGTAGGGCAGGGGGCAATGAGCAGTTCTTC.

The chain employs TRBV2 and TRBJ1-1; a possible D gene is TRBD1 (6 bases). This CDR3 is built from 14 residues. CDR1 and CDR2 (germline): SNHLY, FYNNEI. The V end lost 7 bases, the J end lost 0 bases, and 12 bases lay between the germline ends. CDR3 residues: CASIEDSLNTEAFF. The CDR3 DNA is TGTGCCAGCATTGAGGACAGCCTGAACACTGAAGCTTTCTTT.

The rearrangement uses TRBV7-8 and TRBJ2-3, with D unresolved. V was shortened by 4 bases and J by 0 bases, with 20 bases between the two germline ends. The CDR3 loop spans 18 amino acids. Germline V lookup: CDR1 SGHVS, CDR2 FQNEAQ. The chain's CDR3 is CASSSELVLSFSTDTQYF. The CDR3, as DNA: TGTGCCAGCAGCTCCGAACTGGTCTTGTCCTTTAGCACAGATACGCAGTATTTT.

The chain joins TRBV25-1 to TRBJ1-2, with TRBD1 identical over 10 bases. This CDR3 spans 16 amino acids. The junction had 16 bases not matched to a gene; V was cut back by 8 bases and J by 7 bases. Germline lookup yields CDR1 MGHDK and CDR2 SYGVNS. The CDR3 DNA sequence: TGTGCCAGCTCCAAGGGACAGGGGAACTATCTCTCTGGCTACACCTTC. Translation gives CASSKGQGNYLSGYTF.

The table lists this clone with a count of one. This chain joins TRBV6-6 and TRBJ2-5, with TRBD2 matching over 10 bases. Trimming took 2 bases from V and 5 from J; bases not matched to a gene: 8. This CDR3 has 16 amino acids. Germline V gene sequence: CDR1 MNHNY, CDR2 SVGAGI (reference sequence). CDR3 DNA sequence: TGTGCCAGCAGTTACGCCAGCGGGGGGGAGCTCGAGACCCAGTACTTC. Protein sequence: CASSYASGGELETQYF.

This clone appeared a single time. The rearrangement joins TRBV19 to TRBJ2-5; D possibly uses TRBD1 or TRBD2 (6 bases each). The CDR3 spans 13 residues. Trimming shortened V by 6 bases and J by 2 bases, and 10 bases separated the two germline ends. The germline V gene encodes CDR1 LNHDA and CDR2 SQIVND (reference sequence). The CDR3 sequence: CASSWGAQETQYF. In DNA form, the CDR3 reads TGTGCCAGTAGCTGGGGGGCACAAGAGACCCAGTACTTC.

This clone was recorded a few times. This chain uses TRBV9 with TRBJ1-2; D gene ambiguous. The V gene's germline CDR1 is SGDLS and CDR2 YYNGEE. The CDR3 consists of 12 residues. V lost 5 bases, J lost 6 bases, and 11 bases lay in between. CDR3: CASRRVDNGYTF. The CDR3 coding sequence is TGTGCCAGCAGAAGGGTTGATAATGGCTACACCTTC.

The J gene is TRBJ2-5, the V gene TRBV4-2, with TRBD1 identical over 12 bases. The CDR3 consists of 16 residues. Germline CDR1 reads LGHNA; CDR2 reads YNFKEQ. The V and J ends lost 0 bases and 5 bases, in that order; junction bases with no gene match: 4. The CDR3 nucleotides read TGTGCCAGCAGCCAAGAGGGACAGGGGGCTTCGGAGACCCAGTACTTC. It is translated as CASSQEGQGASETQYF.

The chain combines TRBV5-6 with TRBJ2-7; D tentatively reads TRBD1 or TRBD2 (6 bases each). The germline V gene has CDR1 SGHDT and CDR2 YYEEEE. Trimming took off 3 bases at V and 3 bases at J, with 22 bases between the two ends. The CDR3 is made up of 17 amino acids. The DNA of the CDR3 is TGTGCCAGCAGCTACTCAACGTCGGAGGGGGTGAGCTACGAGCAGTACTTC. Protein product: CASSYSTSEGVSYEQYF.

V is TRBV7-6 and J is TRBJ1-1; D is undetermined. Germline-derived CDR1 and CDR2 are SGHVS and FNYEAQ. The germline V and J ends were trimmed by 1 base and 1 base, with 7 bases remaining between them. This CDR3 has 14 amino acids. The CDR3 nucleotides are TGTGCCAGCAGCTTAGGCACCGGGAACACTGAAGCTTTCTTT. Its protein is CASSLGTGNTEAFF. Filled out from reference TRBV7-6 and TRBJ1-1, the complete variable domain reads GAGVSQSPRYKVTKRGQDVALRCDPISGHVSLYWYRQALGQGPEFLTYFNYEAQQDKSGLPNDRFSAERPEGSISTLTIQRTEQRDSAMYRCASSLGTGNTEAFFGQGTRLTVV.

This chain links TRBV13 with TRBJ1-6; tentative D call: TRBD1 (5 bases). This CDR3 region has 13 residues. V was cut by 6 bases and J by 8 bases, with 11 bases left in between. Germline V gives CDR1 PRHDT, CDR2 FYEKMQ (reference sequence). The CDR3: CASRYSRDSPLHF. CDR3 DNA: TGTGCCAGCAGATATTCCAGGGATTCACCCCTCCACTTT.

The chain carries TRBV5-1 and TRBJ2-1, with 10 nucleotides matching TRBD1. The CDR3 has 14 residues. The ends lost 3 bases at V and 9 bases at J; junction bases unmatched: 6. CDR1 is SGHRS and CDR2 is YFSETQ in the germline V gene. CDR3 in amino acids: CASSSRQGAGEQFF. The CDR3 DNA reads TGCGCCAGCAGCTCCCGACAGGGGGCAGGTGAGCAGTTCTTC.